The 2 T cell receptor beta chains presented below share a single source sample, sequenced in a study of Graves' ophthalmopathy and Graves' hyperthyroidism. Amplification from RNA transcripts yielded the TCR beta CDR3 regions. RT-PCR was first run with HTBI primers, then multiplex PCR in a second round. From the multiplex PCR reads, TCRdb called clonotypes with MiXCR, one entry per CDR3 protein. The data contain more than 550,000 distinct CDR3 sequences, under 50% of them singletons. Sequencing was carried out using peripheral blood. These receptors originate from an adult man with Graves' ophthalmopathy.

This clonotype occurred many times. The V and J genes are TRBV19 and TRBJ1-2; maybe TRBD1 (5 bases). CDR1 and CDR2 from the germline V gene are LNHDA and SQIVND (reference sequence). V was trimmed by 7 bases and J by 2 bases, leaving 11 bases between them. CDR3 size: 13 residues. The CDR3 DNA is TGTGCCAGTATGGACATCCGGAACTATGGCTACACCTTC. Translated: CASMDIRNYGYTF.

This clonotype was recorded at least ten times. The chain employs TRBV9 and TRBJ2-7; D remains unclear. This CDR3 contains 14 residues. CDR1 SGDLS and CDR2 YYNGEE come from the germline V gene. V was trimmed by 3 bases and J by 5 bases, leaving 15 bases between them. CDR3 sequence: CASSGGSLTHEQYF. The CDR3 DNA sequence: TGTGCCAGCAGCGGTGGGTCCCTGACCCACGAGCAGTACTTC.